The clone carrying this TCR beta chain was seen repeatedly, ten times or more. Time point specified: sample taken at primary tumor resection. Without sorting, whole RNA was sequenced from tumor, nontumor lung or frozen PBMC. From the 5' RACE reads, TCRdb called clonotypes with MiXCR, one entry per CDR3 protein. The sample records roughly 48,000 distinct CDR3 sequences, approximately 5% being singletons. This specimen belongs to a study of spatial heterogeneity in lung cancer. This CDR3 is 13 amino acids long. V lost 3 bases and J lost 3; bases outside the gene matches: 3. The germline gives CDR1 DFQATT, CDR2 SNEGSKA (reference sequence).

The sequence derives from a male donor with early-stage non-small cell lung cancer. This sequence joins TRBV20-1 and TRBJ2-7; TRBD1 matches 9 bases. This sample comprised PBMCs, obtained at surgery. Here the CDR3 reads CSASLGQGYEQYF. The CDR3 coding sequence is TGCAGTGCTAGCTTGGGACAGGGCTACGAGCAGTACTTC.